These T cell receptor beta chains were read from a single sample in a study of T cells in localized non-small cell lung cancer. Some clones are missing from TCRdb's copy, which holds only in-frame ones; the method was immunoSEQ multiplex PCR. The data hold about 55,000 clones, with 80% to 85% observed a single time. Sequenced here: peripheral blood mononuclear cells, sampled before any cancer treatment. The receptor set was obtained from a man aged 40 to 70 with stage III lung adenocarcinoma. The CDR3 runs from the conserved cysteine through the conserved F or W. The order of the fields is CDR3 length, D gene, J gene, V gene, clone size, CDR3 DNA, CDR3 protein. A D gene is named only where the DNA matches it firmly. Only some rows state a clone size, as once, few, many or a class for expanded clones.

CDR3 length: 13; D gene: .; J gene: TRBJ1-2; V gene: TRBV15; clone size: .; CDR3 DNA: TGTGCCACCAGCCGAGTCAGGGCAGAAGGCTACACCTTC; CDR3 protein: CATSRVRAEGYTF
CDR3 length: 16; D gene: TRBD2; J gene: TRBJ2-3; V gene: TRBV11-2; clone size: .; CDR3 DNA: TGTGCCAGCAGCGCCGTACTAGCGGGGAGCACAGATACGCAGTATTTT; CDR3 protein: CASSAVLAGSTDTQYF
CDR3 length: 13; D gene: .; J gene: TRBJ2-7; V gene: TRBV10-1; clone size: few; CDR3 DNA: TGCGCCAGCAGTCCGAAGGGCGGGCACGAGCAGTACTTC; CDR3 protein: CASSPKGGHEQYF
CDR3 length: 11; D gene: .; J gene: TRBJ2-7; V gene: TRBV20-1; clone size: .; CDR3 DNA: TGCAGTGCTAGACACGGCTACGAGCAGTACTTC; CDR3 protein: CSARHGYEQYF
CDR3 length: 15; D gene: TRBD1; J gene: TRBJ1-6; V gene: TRBV5-1; clone size: .; CDR3 DNA: TGCGCCAGCAGTCCCGGACAGGGCGAAAATTCACCCCTCCACTTT; CDR3 protein: CASSPGQGENSPLHF
CDR3 length: 13; D gene: .; J gene: TRBJ1-4; V gene: TRBV18; clone size: .; CDR3 DNA: TGTGCCAGCTCACCAGGTACGGCAGAAAAACTGTTTTTT; CDR3 protein: CASSPGTAEKLFF
CDR3 length: 15; D gene: .; J gene: TRBJ2-1; V gene: TRBV7-7; clone size: .; CDR3 DNA: TGTGCCAGCAGCCCCTCTATCGCGGGGTACAATGAGCAGTTCTTC; CDR3 protein: CASSPSIAGYNEQFF
CDR3 length: 15; D gene: .; J gene: TRBJ1-3; V gene: TRBV5-1; clone size: .; CDR3 DNA: TGCGCCAGCAGCTTGGAGGCAGGGAAAGGAAACACCATATATTTT; CDR3 protein: CASSLEAGKGNTIYF
CDR3 length: 13; D gene: .; J gene: TRBJ1-1; V gene: TRBV7-3; clone size: .; CDR3 DNA: TGTGCCAGCAGCCGACAGACGAACACTGAAGCTTTCTTT; CDR3 protein: CASSRQTNTEAFF
CDR3 length: 15; D gene: .; J gene: TRBJ2-2; V gene: TRBV7-3; clone size: .; CDR3 DNA: TGTGCCAGCAGCCCTCGAGAGGGACTTACCGGGGAGCTGTTTTTT; CDR3 protein: CASSPREGLTGELFF
CDR3 length: 15; D gene: .; J gene: TRBJ2-7; V gene: TRBV9; clone size: .; CDR3 DNA: TGTGCCAGCAGCCTACGGGACCAGAGCTCCTACGAGCAGTACTTC; CDR3 protein: CASSLRDQSSYEQYF
CDR3 length: 16; D gene: .; J gene: TRBJ1-5; V gene: TRBV4-1; clone size: .; CDR3 DNA: TGCGCCAGCAGCCAAGAGGGGGATACCTTTAATCAGCCCCAGCATTTT; CDR3 protein: CASSQEGDTFNQPQHF
CDR3 length: 14; D gene: .; J gene: TRBJ2-2; V gene: TRBV7-7; clone size: .; CDR3 DNA: TGTGCCAGCAGAGGCGGATTGAACACCGGGGAGCTGTTTTTT; CDR3 protein: CASRGGLNTGELFF
CDR3 length: 16; D gene: .; J gene: TRBJ2-1; V gene: TRBV19; clone size: .; CDR3 DNA: TGTGCCAGTAGTATGGCCCCGGGAGAGCGGAGTACTGAGCAGTTCTTC; CDR3 protein: CASSMAPGERSTEQFF
CDR3 length: 12; D gene: .; J gene: TRBJ1-2; V gene: TRBV5-1; clone size: .; CDR3 DNA: TGCGCCAGCAGCGACGGACAGATTAGCTACACCTTC; CDR3 protein: CASSDGQISYTF
CDR3 length: 11; D gene: .; J gene: TRBJ2-3; V gene: TRBV20-1; clone size: once; CDR3 DNA: TGCAGTGCCAGACTTGCAGATACGCAGTATTTT; CDR3 protein: CSARLADTQYF
CDR3 length: 14; D gene: .; J gene: TRBJ1-4; V gene: TRBV10-1; clone size: .; CDR3 DNA: TGCGCCAGCAGTGATTGGGCAACTAATGAAAAACTGTTTTTT; CDR3 protein: CASSDWATNEKLFF
CDR3 length: 16; D gene: .; J gene: TRBJ2-4; V gene: TRBV7-8; clone size: .; CDR3 DNA: TGTGCCAGCAGCTTAGTTGGGCCAGGGGCCAAAAACATTCAGTACTTC; CDR3 protein: CASSLVGPGAKNIQYF
CDR3 length: 18; D gene: TRBD1; J gene: TRBJ2-5; V gene: TRBV9; clone size: .; CDR3 DNA: TGTGCCAGCAGCACTCGGACAGGGGGCTCTTTCCGGGGAGAGACCCAGTACTTC; CDR3 protein: CASSTRTGGSFRGETQYF
CDR3 length: 11; D gene: .; J gene: TRBJ2-1; V gene: TRBV11-2; clone size: .; CDR3 DNA: TGTGCCAGCAGCTTACTCACCAGCCTGTTCTTC; CDR3 protein: CASSLLTSLFF
CDR3 length: 18; D gene: .; J gene: TRBJ1-5; V gene: TRBV7-2; clone size: .; CDR3 DNA: TGTGCCAGCAGCACCCGAGGCGGGGGATCTTATAGCAATCAGCCCCAGCATTTT; CDR3 protein: CASSTRGGGSYSNQPQHF
CDR3 length: 15; D gene: TRBD1; J gene: TRBJ2-1; V gene: TRBV2; clone size: .; CDR3 DNA: TGTGCCAGCAGTGAAACCGGACAGGGTTTTAGTGAGCAGTTCTTC; CDR3 protein: CASSETGQGFSEQFF
CDR3 length: 17; D gene: .; J gene: TRBJ1-1; V gene: TRBV13; clone size: .; CDR3 DNA: TGTGCCAGCAGCTTAGTGGGGGGGGATTCCCCGAACACTGAAGCTTTCTTT; CDR3 protein: CASSLVGGDSPNTEAFF
CDR3 length: 16; D gene: .; J gene: TRBJ1-4; V gene: TRBV6-6; clone size: .; CDR3 DNA: TGTGCCAGCAGTTACGGGCAGGGGCTCGGGAATGAAAAACTGTTTTTT; CDR3 protein: CASSYGQGLGNEKLFF
CDR3 length: 18; D gene: TRBD2; J gene: TRBJ2-1; V gene: TRBV5-6; clone size: .; CDR3 DNA: TGTGCCAGCAGCTTGGCCTCTTTAGCGGGGCCCAAGTACAATGAGCAGTTCTTC; CDR3 protein: CASSLASLAGPKYNEQFF
CDR3 length: 13; D gene: .; J gene: TRBJ2-3; V gene: TRBV30; clone size: .; CDR3 DNA: TGTGCCTGGAGCCAGTACGGCACAGATACGCAGTATTTT; CDR3 protein: CAWSQYGTDTQYF
CDR3 length: 13; D gene: .; J gene: TRBJ2-7; V gene: TRBV11-2; clone size: .; CDR3 DNA: TGTGCCAGCACCCCGTCAGGGTTTTACGAGCAGTACTTC; CDR3 protein: CASTPSGFYEQYF
CDR3 length: 13; D gene: .; J gene: TRBJ1-2; V gene: TRBV27; clone size: .; CDR3 DNA: TGTGCCAGCAGTTGGGCAGCTAACTATGGCTACACCTTC; CDR3 protein: CASSWAANYGYTF
CDR3 length: 17; D gene: .; J gene: TRBJ1-2; V gene: TRBV19; clone size: .; CDR3 DNA: TGTGCCAGTAGTCTTACCTCTCCCCCAGGGGACAACTATGGCTACACCTTC; CDR3 protein: CASSLTSPPGDNYGYTF
CDR3 length: 15; D gene: .; J gene: TRBJ2-1; V gene: TRBV10-3; clone size: .; CDR3 DNA: TGTGCCATCAGTGATCAGGAGTACAAGGGCTATGAGCAGTTCTTC; CDR3 protein: CAISDQEYKGYEQFF
CDR3 length: 17; D gene: TRBD1; J gene: TRBJ2-6; V gene: TRBV19; clone size: .; CDR3 DNA: TGTGCCAGTATGCCCCCCCCGGACAGGTCTGGGGCCAACGTCCTGACTTTC; CDR3 protein: CASMPPPDRSGANVLTF
CDR3 length: 14; D gene: TRBD1; J gene: TRBJ2-1; V gene: TRBV5-1; clone size: .; CDR3 DNA: TGCGCCAGCAGCTCGGACAGGGGTGGCAATGAGCAGTTCTTC; CDR3 protein: CASSSDRGGNEQFF
CDR3 length: 16; D gene: .; J gene: TRBJ1-2; V gene: TRBV7-9; clone size: .; CDR3 DNA: TGTGCCAGCAGCGAATCCTCACAGGGAGAAAGAGGAGGCTACACCTTC; CDR3 protein: CASSESSQGERGGYTF
CDR3 length: 14; D gene: .; J gene: TRBJ1-2; V gene: TRBV13; clone size: .; CDR3 DNA: TGTGCCAGCAGCTTAGAAGGTATTAACTATGGCTACACCTTC; CDR3 protein: CASSLEGINYGYTF